The 15 T cell receptor beta chains presented below share a single source sample, sequenced in a study of T cells in Graves' hyperthyroidism and ophthalmopathy. From RNA transcripts, TCR beta CDR3 regions were amplified. TCR CDR3 underwent first-round RT-PCR with the HTBI primer set. TCRdb re-derived calls from the multiplex PCR reads in MiXCR, one entry per CDR3 protein. The table lists approximately 420,000 distinct CDR3 sequences, 14% to 15% of them singletons, with approximately 32% in the top ten. What was sequenced was blood. These receptor sequences come from a woman aged 25 to 45 with Graves' hyperthyroidism.

The sample holds many counts of this clonotype. The chain employs TRBV5-5 and TRBJ1-1, with a weak D call TRBD1 (5 bases). Germline-derived CDR1 and CDR2 are SGHKS and YYEKEE (reference sequence). Trimming took 0 bases from V and 4 from J, leaving 13 bases between them. This CDR3 comprises 15 residues. The CDR3 coding sequence is TGTGCCAGCAGCTTGGCTGCAGGGTTACGCACTGAAGCTTTCTTT. Protein: CASSLAAGLRTEAFF.

This clonotype has at least ten counts. The rearrangement uses TRBV28 and TRBJ2-5; TRBD1 matches 9 bases. Germline V gene lookup returns CDR1 MDHEN and CDR2 SYDVKM. The trim removed 5 bases at V and 3 bases at J, leaving 4 bases unmatched. The CDR3 covers 14 residues. The CDR3 DNA reads TGTGCCAGCAGTCGGGACAGGGTAGAAGAGACCCAGTACTTC. Encoded protein: CASSRDRVEETQYF. Together with reference TRBV28 and TRBJ2-5, the CDR3 gives the full variable domain: DVKVTQSSRYLVKRTGEKVFLECVQDMDHENMFWYRQDPGLGLRLIYFSYDVKMKEKGDIPEGYSVSREKKERFSLILESASTNQTSMYLCASSRDRVEETQYFGPGTRLLVL.

Ten or more counts support this clonotype. The V gene is TRBV18, the J gene TRBJ1-2, with D unclear. The ends were cut back, 6 bases at V and 6 bases at J, with 14 bases in the middle. Germline CDR1 and CDR2: KGHSH and LQKENI. This CDR3 has 13 residues. The CDR3 loop reads CASSSETPHGYTF. For the CDR3, the DNA is TGTGCCAGCTCTTCTGAGACACCACATGGCTACACCTTC.

This clonotype was found many times. V and J are TRBV20-1 and TRBJ2-1; 8 nucleotides line up with TRBD2. V trimming: 3 bases; J trimming: 6 bases; junction bases outside the gene matches: 7. The CDR3 extends over 14 amino acids. CDR1 is DFQATT, CDR2 SNEGSKA, per germline (reference sequence). CDR3: CSASKRELGNEQFF. The CDR3 DNA reads TGCAGTGCTAGCAAGCGGGAGTTGGGCAATGAGCAGTTCTTC.

In its sample, this clonotype was seen a few times. V is TRBV12-3 or TRBV12-4 and J is TRBJ2-7; D is ambiguous. Between the trimmed V and J ends, which lost 5 bases and 7 bases, there was a span of 15 bases. This CDR3 spans 13 amino acids. The CDR3 protein is CASSPPGRREQYF. For the CDR3, the DNA is TGTGCCAGCAGTCCCCCTGGCCGAAGAGAGCAGTACTTC.

The chain employs TRBV20-1 and TRBJ2-3; 11 nucleotides agree with TRBD2. J lost 0 bases, V lost 5 bases, and 13 bases had no gene match. The CDR3 contains 18 residues. Germline V gene lookup returns CDR1 DFQATT and CDR2 SNEGSKA (reference sequence). CDR3 nucleotide sequence: TGCAGTGCTCACCCGACTAGCGGGATCACGACTAGCACAGATACGCAGTATTTT. Translation: CSAHPTSGITTSTDTQYF.

For this clonotype: A junction boundary mismatches the germline segment, possibly from a read error. The rearrangement uses TRBV30 and TRBJ1-5, with D hard to call. The germline CDR1 and CDR2 sequences are GTSNPN and SVGIG (reference sequence). The CDR3 runs 13 residues. CDR3 nucleotides: TGTACCTGGAGTTCGGGATACGATCAGCCCCAGCATTTT. Translating it yields CTWSSGYDQPQHF.

The chain recombines TRBV6-1 with TRBJ1-2, with D tentatively TRBD1 (6 bases). V was cut by 4 bases and J by 6 bases, with 15 bases left in between. There are 14 residues in the CDR3. Germline V gene lookup returns CDR1 MNHNS and CDR2 SASEGT. CDR3 residues: CASSVRQVPDGYTF. For the CDR3, the DNA is TGTGCCAGCAGTGTCAGACAGGTACCGGATGGCTACACCTTC.

The CDR3: CSARDSGRGGPSYEQYF. The CDR3 nucleotides read TGCAGTGCTAGAGATTCTGGCAGAGGAGGGCCTTCCTACGAGCAGTACTTC. This chain connects TRBV20-1 to TRBJ2-7; possibly TRBD2 for D (6 bases). Per germline, CDR1 DFQATT and CDR2 SNEGSKA (reference sequence). V dropped 0 bases and J dropped 1 base, with 19 bases sitting between them. The CDR3 consists of 17 residues.

This clonotype was seen a handful of times. J is TRBJ2-2 and V is TRBV6-5; no definite D call. The germline V gene encodes CDR1 MNHEY and CDR2 SVGAGI. CDR3 length equals 17 residues. Trimming cost V 1 base and J 1 base, with 13 bases left between them. The CDR3 DNA follows: TGTGCCAGCAGTTACTTTACACCTCCCTTGAACACCGGGGAGCTGTTTTTT. Its translation is CASSYFTPPLNTGELFF.

This clonotype is a singleton in its sample. V and J are TRBV20-1 and TRBJ2-3; D might be TRBD1 or TRBD2, each matching 6 bases. Trimming removed 4 bases at V and 1 base at J, with 15 bases between. The CDR3 covers 15 residues. Germline V gene sequence: CDR1 DFQATT, CDR2 SNEGSKA (reference sequence). CDR3 in amino acids: CSANNEGGRTDTQYF. The CDR3 coding sequence is TGCAGTGCTAACAATGAGGGGGGCCGCACAGATACGCAGTATTTT.

The rearrangement joins TRBV20-1 to TRBJ1-5, with D possibly matching TRBD1 (6 bases). Germline V gives CDR1 DFQATT, CDR2 SNEGSKA (reference sequence). The CDR3 extends over 16 amino acids. V lost 3 bases and J 0 bases, leaving 15 bases between the germline ends. The CDR3: CSARAGRGYSNQPQHF. The DNA of the CDR3 is TGCAGTGCTAGGGCGGGGAGGGGGTATAGCAATCAGCCCCAGCATTTT.

V is TRBV5-1 and J is TRBJ1-4; 8 nucleotides agree with TRBD1. Per the germline V gene, CDR1 is SGHRS and CDR2 is YFSETQ. With 5 bases clipped from V and 10 bases from J, the junction kept 13 bases outside the gene matches. The CDR3 totals 15 residues. The CDR3 nucleotides read TGCGCCAGCAGTTCGACAGGGGTCTATGGTGGAAAACTGTTTTTT. Amino acids: CASSSTGVYGGKLFF.

In regard to this clonotype: This clone may be a read error of a much larger clone one base away. It is likely a read error, because the conserved phenylalanine at the end of the CDR3 is missing. V usage is TRBV28 and J usage is TRBJ2-4, with 11 nucleotides matching TRBD2. The CDR3 length is 17 residues. CDR1 is MDHEN, CDR2 SYDVKM, per germline. Trimming removed 5 bases from V and 3 bases from J; junction bases left unmatched: 9. The CDR3 sequence: CASSGIGTSGYKNIQYL. The CDR3 DNA is TGTGCCAGCAGTGGTATTGGGACTAGCGGATACAAAAACATTCAGTACCTC.

This clonotype showed up many times. The gene calls are TRBV7-2 and TRBJ2-5; 7 bases align to TRBD2. The CDR3 covers 15 residues. Germline CDR1 and CDR2: SGHTA and FQGNSA. V was pared by 2 bases and J by 3 bases, with 6 bases of the junction left unmatched. CDR3 sequence (DNA): TGTGCCAGCAGCTTAAGTAGCGGGCTTAAAGAGACCCAGTACTTC. This gives the protein CASSLSSGLKETQYF.